The following is a TCR beta chain sequence with its context. CDR3 length: 13 residues. Germline CDR1 MNHNY, CDR2 SVGAGI (reference sequence). Trimming took off 2 bases at V and 4 bases at J, with 8 bases between the two ends. The study ran its PCR with 60 Vbeta and 13 Jbeta primers. Generated by immunoSEQ multiplex PCR, the TCRdb table keeps only in-frame clones and is missing some. Altogether about 97,000 clones are present, 79% being singletons, with the ten largest covering 3% to 4%. The sample originates from a study of cytomegalovirus exposure and HLA in healthy donors. This receptor was identified in a male donor in good health and CMV-seropositive. Sample: PBMCs. This chain uses TRBV6-6 with TRBJ1-1, with D unclear. The DNA for the CDR3 is TGTGCCAGCAGTTACGCCGAGGTCACTGAAGCTTTCTTT. Its translation is CASSYAEVTEAFF.